Below, 25 T cell receptor beta chains from the same sample are listed, as sequenced in a study of blood T cell repertoires in COVID-19. Produced via immunoSEQ multiplex PCR; TCRdb's table is partial and in-frame only. The table has 85,000 to 120,000 clones, 75% to 95% seen once. Input material: peripheral blood. The receptors come from a man younger than 30 with acute or convalescent COVID-19.

In its sample, this clone was seen once. The genes are TRBV27 and TRBJ1-2; D perhaps matches TRBD1 (5 bases). The CDR3 runs 14 residues. V was shortened by 5 bases and J by 6 bases, with 16 bases between the two germline ends. CDR1 is MNHEY and CDR2 is SMNVEV in the germline V gene (reference sequence). CDR3 DNA: TGTGCCAGCAGTCCCGAAACAGGTTTCCATGGCTACACCTTC. This gives the protein CASSPETGFHGYTF.

The rearrangement links TRBV7-8 to TRBJ2-5, with D possibly matching TRBD2 (6 bases). Germline V gives CDR1 SGHVS, CDR2 FQNEAQ. CDR3 length: 14 amino acids. The germline V and J ends were trimmed by 5 bases and 3 bases, with 13 bases remaining between them. The CDR3 DNA sequence: TGTGCCAGCAGCCGCGGGATCTTTGAAGAGACCCAGTACTTC. Its translation: CASSRGIFEETQYF.

The chain carries TRBV18 and TRBJ1-6; 12 bases agree with TRBD1. Germline trimming cut 6 bases from V and 5 bases from J; bases unmatched to any gene: 11. Germline V CDR1 and CDR2: KGHSH, LQKENI. This CDR3 has 18 residues. The CDR3 here is CASSRDRGQVGDNSPLHF. CDR3 DNA: TGTGCCAGCTCGCGGGACAGGGGGCAGGTCGGCGATAATTCACCCCTCCACTTT.

The rearrangement uses TRBV6-5 and TRBJ2-1; TRBD2 is a possible D gene (6 bases). Germline CDR1 reads MNHEY; CDR2 reads SVGAGI. Trimming took 6 bases from V and 2 from J, leaving 14 bases between them. The CDR3 has 15 residues. CDR3 sequence (DNA): TGTGCCAGCAGCCTTAGCGGCTTAGCCTACAATGAGCAGTTCTTC. As protein: CASSLSGLAYNEQFF.

The genes are TRBV27 and TRBJ2-3; 9 bases fit TRBD2. In germline, CDR1 is MNHEY, CDR2 SMNVEV (reference sequence). Trimming cost V 0 bases and J 5 bases; bases outside gene matches: 0. The CDR3 consists of 14 residues. The CDR3 sequence: CASSLSLAGDTQYF. The CDR3, as DNA: TGTGCCAGCAGTTTATCACTAGCGGGAGATACGCAGTATTTT.

The gene calls are TRBV12-5 and TRBJ2-3; D is uncertain. CDR1 LGHNT and CDR2 FRNRAP come from the germline V gene. This CDR3 is 14 amino acids long. V was shortened by 0 bases and J by 3 bases, with 7 bases between the two germline ends. DNA for the CDR3: TGTGCTAGTGGTTTGGTACTCAGGACAGATACGCAGTATTTT. This encodes CASGLVLRTDTQYF.

This chain uses TRBV19 with TRBJ1-2; D not certain. CDR1 is LNHDA, CDR2 SQIVND, per germline (reference sequence). The ends were cut back, 0 bases at V and 0 bases at J, with 8 bases in the middle. The CDR3 has 15 residues. This chain's CDR3 is CASSIDLGANYGYTF. The CDR3 region has the DNA TGTGCCAGTAGTATAGACCTGGGAGCTAACTATGGCTACACCTTC. Combining the CDR3 with reference TRBV19 and TRBJ1-2 gives the whole variable domain DGGITQSPKYLFRKEGQNVTLSCEQNLNHDAMYWYRQDPGQGLRLIYYSQIVNDFQKGDIAEGYSVSREKKESFPLTVTSAQKNPTAFYLCASSIDLGANYGYTFGSGTRLTVV.

The rearrangement links TRBV6-2 or TRBV6-3 to TRBJ2-3, with TRBD2 identical over 13 bases. With 6 bases clipped from V and 3 bases from J, the junction kept 9 bases outside the gene matches. Germline CDR1 MNHEY, CDR2 SVGEGT. The CDR3 loop spans 17 amino acids. CDR3 loop: CASSPRLAGGFTDTQYF. DNA for the CDR3: TGTGCCAGCAGCCCGAGACTAGCGGGGGGTTTTACAGATACGCAGTATTTT.

CDR3 nucleotides: TGCAGCGTTGACGGCGGGGTGGGCACTGAAGCTTTCTTT. As protein: CSVDGGVGTEAFF. This chain uses TRBV29-1 with TRBJ1-1, with D uncertain. The CDR3 sequence is 13 residues long. V was cut by 3 bases and J by 4 bases, with 12 bases left in between. Germline V gene lookup returns CDR1 SQVTM and CDR2 ANQGSEA.

The chain recombines TRBV6-4 with TRBJ2-3; TRBD2 aligns across 10 bases. The V gene end was trimmed by 2 bases and the J gene end by 2 bases; junction bases not matched to a gene: 1. The germline CDR1 and CDR2 sequences are MRHNA and SNTAGT. This CDR3 spans 15 amino acids. In DNA form, the CDR3 reads TGTGCCAGCAGTGACAGCGGGGGGGCCACAGATACGCAGTATTTT. Encoded protein: CASSDSGGATDTQYF.

The chain employs TRBV29-1 and TRBJ1-2, with 11 nucleotides matching TRBD1. CDR1 SQVTM and CDR2 ANQGSEA come from the germline V gene. The CDR3 spans 13 residues. After removal of 7 bases from V and 4 bases from J, the junction contained 5 bases not matched to a gene. Here the CDR3 reads CSAGQGGSYGYTF. The CDR3 DNA sequence: TGCAGCGCGGGACAGGGGGGTTCCTATGGCTACACCTTC.

The chain has TRBV18 and TRBJ1-2; TRBD1 might be the D (5 bases). V was shortened by 3 bases and J by 3 bases, with 11 bases between the two germline ends. CDR3 length: 14 residues. Germline loops: CDR1 KGHSH, CDR2 LQKENI. CDR3 sequence (DNA): TGTGCCAGCTCACCCGACAGAGACCACTATGGCTACACCTTC. Encoded protein: CASSPDRDHYGYTF.

A single count supports this clone. The chain uses TRBV2 and TRBJ1-5, with D maybe TRBD1 (6 bases). CDR3 size: 12 residues. V lost 8 bases, J lost 7 bases, and 12 bases lay in between. The germline CDR1 and CDR2 sequences are SNHLY and FYNNEI. The CDR3 bases are TGTGCCAGCCTAGGCAGGGGACAGCCCCAGCATTTT. It yields the protein CASLGRGQPQHF. The entire variable domain, with the rest obtained from reference TRBV2 and TRBJ1-5, is as follows: EPEVTQTPSHQVTQMGQEVILRCVPISNHLYFYWYRQILGQKVEFLVSFYNNEISEKSEIFDDQFSVERPDGSNFTLKIRSTKLEDSAMYFCASLGRGQPQHFGDGTRLSIL.

This clone occurred once. V and J are TRBV5-1 and TRBJ2-2; D uncertain. This CDR3 is built from 13 residues. Between the trimmed V and J ends, which lost 1 base and 7 bases, there was a span of 8 bases. Germline CDR1 is SGHRS and CDR2 is YFSETQ. As DNA, the CDR3 is TGCGCCAGCAGCTTGTTAACTGACGGGGAGCTGTTTTTT. Amino acid sequence: CASSLLTDGELFF.

The CDR3 coding sequence is TGCGCCAGCAGCGATCCGGGACAGATTAACTATGGCTACACCTTC. It encodes CASSDPGQINYGYTF. The chain uses TRBV5-1 and TRBJ1-2, with 7 nucleotides matching TRBD1. The CDR3 spans 15 residues. Germline V gene sequence: CDR1 SGHRS, CDR2 YFSETQ. The V gene end was trimmed by 4 bases and the J gene end by 1 base; junction bases not matched to a gene: 7.

This clone has just one count. The gene calls are TRBV29-1 and TRBJ2-7; TRBD1 aligns across 8 bases. Germline CDR1 is SQVTM and CDR2 is ANQGSEA. The length of the CDR3 is 14 residues. The junction had 14 bases not matched to a gene; V was cut back by 7 bases and J by 6 bases. The CDR3 coding sequence is TGCAGCGCTCAAAAGACAGGGGAAGCGAGCGAGCAGTACTTC. This sequence encodes CSAQKTGEASEQYF.

The rearrangement joins TRBV3-1 (or the pseudogene TRBV3-2) to TRBJ1-5; D possibly corresponds to TRBD1 (5 bases). There are 13 residues in the CDR3. CDR1 and CDR2 (germline): LGHDT, YNNKEL (reference sequence). V lost 4 bases and J lost 6, with 10 bases in between. CDR3 residues: CASSPRGAQPQHF. CDR3 bases: TGTGCCAGCAGCCCCCGTGGGGCTCAGCCCCAGCATTTT.

The chain employs TRBV5-1 and TRBJ1-1, with a tentative D call TRBD1 (5 bases). From germline, CDR1 is SGHRS and CDR2 YFSETQ. CDR3 length: 15 residues. V was clipped by 3 bases and J by 3 bases, with 15 bases between them. The CDR3 bases are TGCGCCAGCAGCTCCGCCGGCAGGGAGGACACTGAAGCTTTCTTT. Protein sequence: CASSSAGREDTEAFF.

This chain joins TRBV18 and TRBJ1-2, with TRBD1 as a possible D gene (6 bases). CDR1 and CDR2 from the germline V gene are KGHSH and LQKENI. There are 15 residues in the CDR3. The V and J ends lost 6 bases and 1 base respectively, with 15 bases between them. The CDR3 coding sequence is TGTGCCAGCTCCCGCAGCGGACAGAGTAACTATGGCTACACCTTC. Residues: CASSRSGQSNYGYTF.

The chain has TRBV19 and TRBJ1-2, with D possibly matching TRBD1 (5 bases). V was cut by 6 bases and J by 8 bases, with 16 bases left in between. The CDR3 runs 13 residues. From germline, CDR1 is LNHDA and CDR2 SQIVND (reference sequence). For the CDR3, the DNA is TGTGCCAGTAGCAAGGACATAAACATGGGCTACACCTTC. Encoded protein: CASSKDINMGYTF.

The V gene is TRBV18, the J gene TRBJ1-5; no firm D call. This CDR3 is built from 16 residues. Germline V lookup: CDR1 KGHSH, CDR2 LQKENI. Trimming shortened V by 2 bases and J by 2 bases, and 13 bases separated the two germline ends. CDR3 protein: CASSPATSQGNQPQHF. CDR3 nucleotide sequence: TGTGCCAGCTCACCAGCCACTTCTCAGGGCAATCAGCCCCAGCATTTT.

The rearrangement uses TRBV27 and TRBJ2-4; D is unresolved. V was shortened by 8 bases and J by 0 bases, with 14 bases between the two germline ends. The CDR3 has 15 residues. Germline V gene data show CDR1 as MNHEY and CDR2 as SMNVEV (reference sequence). CDR3 coding DNA: TGTGCCAGCGGCAACCTCAGAATAGCCAAAAACATTCAGTACTTC. Its translation is CASGNLRIAKNIQYF.

This chain links TRBV7-2 with TRBJ1-5, with D maybe TRBD1 (5 bases). Germline CDR1 SGHTA, CDR2 FQGNSA. With 5 bases removed from V and 3 bases from J, the gap between germline ends came to 11 bases. This CDR3 comprises 14 residues. CDR3: CASSGAAANQPQHF. The CDR3 region has the DNA TGTGCCAGCAGCGGGGCGGCCGCCAATCAGCCCCAGCATTTT. Based on the CDR3 plus reference TRBV7-2 and TRBJ1-5, the full variable domain is GAGVSQSPSNKVTEKGKDVELRCDPISGHTALYWYRQSLGQGLEFLIYFQGNSAPDKSGLPSDRFSAERTGGSVSTLTIQRTQQEDSAVYLCASSGAAANQPQHFGDGTRLSIL.

The V and J genes are TRBV7-8 and TRBJ2-1; D remains unclear. There are 15 residues in the CDR3. Trimming shortened V by 5 bases and J by 2 bases, and 13 bases separated the two germline ends. Germline values: CDR1 SGHVS, CDR2 FQNEAQ. The CDR3 DNA follows: TGTGCCAGCAGCCCCATTACCGGTGCCTACAATGAGCAGTTCTTC. Translation gives CASSPITGAYNEQFF.

The CDR3 spells CASSLSGGTGTTEQYF. The CDR3 nucleotides are TGTGCCAGCAGCTTAAGCGGTGGGACAGGGACTACTGAGCAGTACTTC. V is TRBV7-9 and J is TRBJ2-7, with TRBD1 identical over 9 bases. CDR1 SEHNR and CDR2 FQNEAQ come from the germline V gene (reference sequence). The V and J ends lost 2 bases and 7 bases, in that order; junction bases with no gene match: 12. This CDR3 spans 16 amino acids.